This section outlines one TCR beta chain sequence together with its context. Its matching antigen is unknown. V lost 6 bases and J lost 5, with 19 bases in between. Germline V gene data show CDR1 as MNHEY and CDR2 as SVGAGI. The CDR3 has 15 residues. This sample stems from a study of T cell responses to AZD1222 COVID-19 vaccine. Findings and limits, study-wide: As reported, nearly half of all spike-specific TCRs target variant regions that are unmutated. Donor demographics were predominantly white British with a female majority; clonal diversity may be underestimated. Just a handful of people given AZD1222 tested seropositive at baseline. Repertoires were collected only later (after the peak T cell response had occurred).

Produced via immunoSEQ multiplex PCR; TCRdb's table is partial and in-frame only. The table lists about 120,000 clones, approximately 92% of them singletons. The chain links TRBV6-5 to TRBJ1-1; D is ambiguous. The specimen comprised peripheral blood, sampled 28 days after the second dose of the MenACWY control vaccine. The receptor was isolated from an adult who received the MenACWY meningococcal vaccine as a control. CDR3 protein: CASRPRAGYGTEAFF. The DNA of the CDR3 is TGTGCCAGCAGACCCCGAGCGGGGTATGGAACTGAAGCTTTCTTT.